This T cell receptor (beta chain) was found in a study of blood T cell repertoires in COVID-19. Study-level information: Collection of acute and convalescent COVID-19 samples took place in the United States, Italy and Spain. PBMCs, B-cell-depleted T cells, or T cells provided the cDNA or gDNA that made up the material.

Germline values: CDR1 SGHTA, CDR2 FQGNSA. The ends were cut back, 4 bases at V and 3 bases at J, with 16 bases in the middle. The CDR3 runs to 16 residues. This clone occurred once. Clones were read by immunoSEQ multiplex PCR, and TCRdb kept only the in-frame ones, dropping some. Of approximately 150,000 clones in the sample, 85% to 95% were seen once. Sequencing used peripheral blood. The chain combines TRBV7-2 with TRBJ1-5; D not certain. This receptor was taken from a woman aged 60-75 years with COVID-19, enrolled during active disease. The CDR3 DNA reads TGTGCCAGCAGCTCCGCGCTAGAGGTTCACAATCAGCCCCAGCATTTT. The encoded protein is CASSSALEVHNQPQHF. Full variable domain (missing parts from reference TRBV7-2 and TRBJ1-5): GAGVSQSPSNKVTEKGKDVELRCDPISGHTALYWYRQSLGQGLEFLIYFQGNSAPDKSGLPSDRFSAERTGGSVSTLTIQRTQQEDSAVYLCASSSALEVHNQPQHFGDGTRLSIL.